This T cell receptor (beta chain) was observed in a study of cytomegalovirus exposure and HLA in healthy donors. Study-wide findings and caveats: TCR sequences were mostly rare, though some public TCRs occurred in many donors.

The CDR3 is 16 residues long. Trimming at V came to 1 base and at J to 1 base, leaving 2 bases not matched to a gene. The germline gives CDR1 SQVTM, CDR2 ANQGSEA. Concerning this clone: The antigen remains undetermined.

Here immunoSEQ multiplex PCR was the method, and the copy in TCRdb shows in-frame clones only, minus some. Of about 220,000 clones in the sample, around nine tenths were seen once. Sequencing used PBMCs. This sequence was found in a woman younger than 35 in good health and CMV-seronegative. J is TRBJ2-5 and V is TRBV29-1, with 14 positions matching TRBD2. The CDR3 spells CSVEGLAGGPQETQYF. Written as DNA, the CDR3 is TGCAGCGTTGAAGGACTAGCGGGAGGGCCCCAAGAGACCCAGTACTTC. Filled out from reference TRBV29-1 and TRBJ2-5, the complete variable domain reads SAVISQKPSRDICQRGTSLTIQCQVDSQVTMMFWYRQQPGQSLTLIATANQGSEATYESGFVIDKFPISRPNLTFSTLTVSNMSPEDSSIYLCSVEGLAGGPQETQYFGPGTRLLVL.